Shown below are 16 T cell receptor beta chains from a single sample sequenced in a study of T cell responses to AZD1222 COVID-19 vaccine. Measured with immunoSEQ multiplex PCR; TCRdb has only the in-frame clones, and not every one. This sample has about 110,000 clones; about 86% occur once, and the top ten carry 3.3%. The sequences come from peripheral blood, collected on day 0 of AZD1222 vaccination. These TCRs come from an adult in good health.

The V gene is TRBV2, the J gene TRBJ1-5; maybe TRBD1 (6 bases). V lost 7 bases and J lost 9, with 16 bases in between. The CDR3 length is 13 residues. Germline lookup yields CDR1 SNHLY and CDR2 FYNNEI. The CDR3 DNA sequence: TGTGCCAGCAACCAGGGGAGGAGCTGGCCCCAGCATTTT. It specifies CASNQGRSWPQHF.

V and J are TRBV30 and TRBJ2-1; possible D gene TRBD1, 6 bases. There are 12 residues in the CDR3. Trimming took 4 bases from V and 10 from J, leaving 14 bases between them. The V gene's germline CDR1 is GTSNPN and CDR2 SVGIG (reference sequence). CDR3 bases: TGTGCCTGGACAACCCCTGGGGGCGAGCAGTTCTTC. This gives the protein CAWTTPGGEQFF.

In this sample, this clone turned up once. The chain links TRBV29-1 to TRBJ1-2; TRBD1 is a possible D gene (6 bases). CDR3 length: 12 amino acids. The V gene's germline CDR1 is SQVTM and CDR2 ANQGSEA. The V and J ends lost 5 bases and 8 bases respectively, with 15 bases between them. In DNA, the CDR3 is TGCAGCGTTTACAGGGAGGGCCTGGGCTACACCTTC. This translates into CSVYREGLGYTF.

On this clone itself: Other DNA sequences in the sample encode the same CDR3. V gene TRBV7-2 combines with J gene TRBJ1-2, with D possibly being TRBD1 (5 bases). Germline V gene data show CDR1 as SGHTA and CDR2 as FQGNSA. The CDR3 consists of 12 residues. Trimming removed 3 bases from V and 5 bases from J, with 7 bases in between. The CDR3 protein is CASSLGGYGYTF. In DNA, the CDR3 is TGTGCCAGCAGCTTGGGGGGGTATGGCTACACCTTC.

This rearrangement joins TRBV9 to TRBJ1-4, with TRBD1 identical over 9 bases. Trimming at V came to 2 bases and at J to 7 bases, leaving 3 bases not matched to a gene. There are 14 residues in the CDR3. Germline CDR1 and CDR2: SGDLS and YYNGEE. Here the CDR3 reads CASSVTGGGEKLFF. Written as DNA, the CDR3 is TGTGCCAGCAGCGTTACAGGGGGCGGTGAAAAACTGTTTTTT.

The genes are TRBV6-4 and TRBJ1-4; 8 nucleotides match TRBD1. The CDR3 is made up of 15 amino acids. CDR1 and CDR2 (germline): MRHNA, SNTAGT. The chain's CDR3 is CGMPPPDRVREKLFF. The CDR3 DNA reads TGTGGAATGCCCCCCCCGGACAGGGTCCGGGAAAAACTGTTTTTT.

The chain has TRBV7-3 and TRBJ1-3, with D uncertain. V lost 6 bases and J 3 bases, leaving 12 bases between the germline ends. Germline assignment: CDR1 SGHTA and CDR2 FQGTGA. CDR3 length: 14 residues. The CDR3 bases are TGTGCCAGCAGTATTGGAGGTCTTGGAAACACCATATATTTT. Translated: CASSIGGLGNTIYF.

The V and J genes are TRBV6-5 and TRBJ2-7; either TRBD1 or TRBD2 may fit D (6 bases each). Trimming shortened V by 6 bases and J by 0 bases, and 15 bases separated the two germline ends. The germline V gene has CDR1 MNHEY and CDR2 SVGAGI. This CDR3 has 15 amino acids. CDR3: CASSLLGGSSYEQYF. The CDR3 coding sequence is TGTGCCAGCAGCTTACTCGGGGGCAGCTCCTACGAGCAGTACTTC.

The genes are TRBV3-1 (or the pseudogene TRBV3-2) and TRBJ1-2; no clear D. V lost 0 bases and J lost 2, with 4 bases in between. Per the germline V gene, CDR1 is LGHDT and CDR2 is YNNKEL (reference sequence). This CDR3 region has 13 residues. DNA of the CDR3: TGTGCCAGCAGCCAAGATTTAAACTATGGCTACACCTTC. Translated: CASSQDLNYGYTF.

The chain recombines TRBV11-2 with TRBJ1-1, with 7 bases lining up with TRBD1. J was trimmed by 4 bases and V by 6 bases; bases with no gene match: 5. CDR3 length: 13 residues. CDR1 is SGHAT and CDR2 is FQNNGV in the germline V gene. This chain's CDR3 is CASRYTGVTEAFF. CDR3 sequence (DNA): TGTGCCAGCAGGTATACAGGGGTCACTGAAGCTTTCTTT.

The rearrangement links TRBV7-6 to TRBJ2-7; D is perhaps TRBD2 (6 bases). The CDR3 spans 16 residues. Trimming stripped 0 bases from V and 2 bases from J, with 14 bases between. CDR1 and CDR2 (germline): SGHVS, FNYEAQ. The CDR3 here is CASSLAGGGVPYEQYF. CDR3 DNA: TGTGCCAGCAGCTTAGCGGGAGGAGGGGTGCCCTACGAGCAGTACTTC.

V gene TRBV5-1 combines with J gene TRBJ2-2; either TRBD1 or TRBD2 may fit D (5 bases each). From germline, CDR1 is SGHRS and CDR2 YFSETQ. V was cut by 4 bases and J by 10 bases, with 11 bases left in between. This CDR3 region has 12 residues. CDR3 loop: CASSPPGTELFF. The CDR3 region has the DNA TGCGCCAGCAGCCCACCAGGGACGGAGCTGTTTTTT.

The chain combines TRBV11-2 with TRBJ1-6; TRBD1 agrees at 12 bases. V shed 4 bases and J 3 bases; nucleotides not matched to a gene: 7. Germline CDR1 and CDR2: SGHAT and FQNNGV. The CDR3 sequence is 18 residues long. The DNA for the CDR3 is TGTGCCAGCAGCTCCGGGACAGGGGGCTTAGTCTATAATTCACCCCTCCACTTT. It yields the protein CASSSGTGGLVYNSPLHF. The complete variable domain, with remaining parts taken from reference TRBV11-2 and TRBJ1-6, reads EAGVAQSPRYKIIEKRQSVAFWCNPISGHATLYWYQQILGQGPKLLIQFQNNGVVDDSQLPKDRFSAERLKGVDSTLKIQPAKLEDSAVYLCASSSGTGGLVYNSPLHFGNGTRLTVT.

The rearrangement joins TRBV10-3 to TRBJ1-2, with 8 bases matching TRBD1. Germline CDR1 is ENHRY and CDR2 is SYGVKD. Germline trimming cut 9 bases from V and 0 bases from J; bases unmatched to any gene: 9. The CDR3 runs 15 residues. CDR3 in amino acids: CAIRQGQEPNYGYTF. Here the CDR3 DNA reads TGTGCCATAAGACAGGGGCAAGAACCTAACTATGGCTACACCTTC.

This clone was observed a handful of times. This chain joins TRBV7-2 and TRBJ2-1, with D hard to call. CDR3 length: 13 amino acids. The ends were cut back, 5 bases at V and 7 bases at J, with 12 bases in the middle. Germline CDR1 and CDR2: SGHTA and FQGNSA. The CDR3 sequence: CASSPSRENEQFF. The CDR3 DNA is TGTGCCAGCAGCCCGTCCCGAGAGAATGAGCAGTTCTTC.

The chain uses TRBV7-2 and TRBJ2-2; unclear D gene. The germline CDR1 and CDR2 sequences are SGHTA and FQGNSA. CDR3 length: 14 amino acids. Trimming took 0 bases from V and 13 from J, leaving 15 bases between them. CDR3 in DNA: TGTGCCAGCAGCTTAGCTGGCCACCCAGAACGGCTGTTTTTT. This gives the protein CASSLAGHPERLFF.